These 31 T cell receptor beta chains share one sample of origin, sequenced in a study of CD4 T cells in relation to SARS-CoV-2 and coronaviruses. Sequenced by immunoSEQ multiplex PCR; TCRdb stores in-frame clones only, minus some. The sample records about 24,000 clones, 73% being singletons. Before the COVID-19 pandemic, during about 2010-2018, CD4+ T cells were taken from unexposed donors. CD4+ T cells were isolated from the cells after around eleven days of culture. Their cognate antigens are unknown. Sequenced sample: CD4+ T cells from PBMCs, cultured in vitro. The source is a human donor in good health.

The chain carries TRBV10-3 and TRBJ2-7, with TRBD2 matching over 7 bases. Germline V lookup: CDR1 ENHRY, CDR2 SYGVKD. The CDR3 is made up of 15 amino acids. With V trimmed by 0 bases and J by 7 bases, 9 bases remained unmatched. The CDR3 loop reads CAISESGGLRKEQYF. CDR3 DNA: TGTGCCATCAGTGAGTCCGGGGGACTACGGAAGGAGCAGTACTTC.

The chain carries TRBV18 and TRBJ1-5; 7 bases agree with TRBD1. The CDR3 sequence is 15 residues long. J gave up 3 bases and V 6 bases, and 8 bases lay outside the gene matches. The germline V gene encodes CDR1 KGHSH and CDR2 LQKENI. CDR3 DNA: TGTGCCAGCTCTTACAGGGGAGGGGACAATCAGCCCCAGCATTTT. It codes for CASSYRGGDNQPQHF.

Only one count was recorded for this clone. The V call is TRBV4-1, the J call TRBJ2-2; D possibly corresponds to TRBD1 (6 bases). This CDR3 is 15 amino acids long. The germline V gene encodes CDR1 MGHRA and CDR2 YSYEKL. V lost 3 bases and J 4 bases, leaving 12 bases between the germline ends. In nucleotides, the CDR3 is TGCGCCAGCAGCCAGTGGACAGAGAGCACCGGGGAGCTGTTTTTT. Protein sequence: CASSQWTESTGELFF.

This sequence joins TRBV3-1 (or the pseudogene TRBV3-2) and TRBJ2-7; 9 bases are shared with TRBD2. From germline, CDR1 is LGHDT and CDR2 YNNKEL (reference sequence). The CDR3 sequence is 14 residues long. Germline trimming cut 3 bases from V and 2 bases from J; bases unmatched to any gene: 2. The CDR3 nucleotides read TGTGCCAGCAGCCAGCGGGAGGGCCCCTACGAGCAGTACTTC. Amino acids: CASSQREGPYEQYF.

This clone was picked up a small number of times. V is TRBV19 and J is TRBJ1-6; D is possibly TRBD1 (5 bases). Germline lookup yields CDR1 LNHDA and CDR2 SQIVND (reference sequence). The CDR3 consists of 12 residues. V dropped 5 bases and J dropped 7 bases, with 6 bases sitting between them. CDR3 protein: CASSRQNSPLHF. The CDR3, as DNA: TGTGCCAGTAGTCGACAGAATTCACCCCTCCACTTT.

This clone appeared a single time. This rearrangement joins TRBV6-1 to TRBJ1-2; TRBD1 is a possible D gene (5 bases). V dropped 1 base and J dropped 7 bases, with 13 bases sitting between them. The CDR3 runs to 14 residues. Germline V CDR1 and CDR2: MNHNS, SASEGT. CDR3 in DNA: TGTGCCAGCAGTGAAGTCGGGGCAGGGCTTGGCTACACCTTC. This codes for CASSEVGAGLGYTF.

The V and J genes are TRBV3-1 (or the pseudogene TRBV3-2) and TRBJ1-1; D not certain. Trimming stripped 0 bases from V and 12 bases from J, with 14 bases between. Germline CDR1 LGHDT, CDR2 YNNKEL (reference sequence). CDR3 length equals 13 residues. As DNA, the CDR3 is TGTGCCAGCAGCCAAGATCTGGGCCTGGCGACTTTCTTT. Translating gives CASSQDLGLATFF.

The chain recombines TRBV19 with TRBJ1-1, with a possible D match to TRBD1 (6 bases). Trimming took off 3 bases at V and 10 bases at J, with 18 bases between the two ends. The CDR3 covers 14 residues. Germline V lookup: CDR1 LNHDA, CDR2 SQIVND (reference sequence). The CDR3 here is CASSILQGFVGAFF. The CDR3 bases are TGTGCCAGTAGTATTCTTCAGGGGTTTGTGGGAGCTTTCTTT.

This chain uses TRBV24-1 with TRBJ1-5, with D unresolved. This CDR3 comprises 12 residues. The germline V and J ends were trimmed by 6 bases and 7 bases, with 9 bases remaining between them. Germline CDR1 reads KGHDR; CDR2 reads SFDVKD. The CDR3 reads CATSLGSQPQHF. The DNA of the CDR3 is TGTGCCACCAGTTTAGGAAGCCAGCCCCAGCATTTT.

A few counts support this clone. The chain has TRBV5-4 and TRBJ1-1, with 7 bases fitting TRBD1. Germline V gene lookup returns CDR1 SGHNT and CDR2 YYREEE (reference sequence). The CDR3 is 13 amino acids. The V and J ends lost 0 bases and 10 bases, in that order; junction bases with no gene match: 6. The CDR3 coding sequence is TGTGCCAGCAGCTTGGACAGGGGAGGTGGAGCTTTCTTT. Translating gives CASSLDRGGGAFF.

The rearrangement joins TRBV19 to TRBJ2-7; D tentatively fits TRBD1 or TRBD2 (5 bases each). CDR1 and CDR2 (germline): LNHDA, SQIVND (reference sequence). V lost 2 bases, J lost 4 bases, and 18 bases lay in between. There are 16 residues in the CDR3. The CDR3 DNA is TGTGCCAGTAGTATAATGTTCGGGGCAGGGATGTACGAGCAGTACTTC. Its protein is CASSIMFGAGMYEQYF.

Here the CDR3 reads CASSEDRIADTQYF. The CDR3 nucleotides read TGTGCCAGCAGTGAAGACAGGATCGCAGATACGCAGTATTTT. The rearrangement uses TRBV6-1 and TRBJ2-3; D perhaps matches TRBD1 (5 bases). Trimming cost V 1 base and J 4 bases, with 9 bases left between them. CDR1 and CDR2 (germline): MNHNS, SASEGT. The length of the CDR3 is 14 residues.

This clone occurred a few times. The chain uses TRBV30 and TRBJ2-1; 8 bases agree with TRBD2. Germline-derived CDR1 and CDR2 are GTSNPN and SVGIG (reference sequence). J gave up 4 bases and V 2 bases, and 7 bases lay outside the gene matches. The CDR3 is made up of 15 amino acids. The CDR3 is CAWSYETSVYNEQFF. CDR3 nucleotides: TGTGCCTGGAGTTACGAGACTAGCGTTTACAATGAGCAGTTCTTC. The full variable domain, rest sourced from reference TRBV30 and TRBJ2-1, is SQTIHQWPATLVQPVGSPLSLECTVEGTSNPNLYWYRQAAGRGLQLLFYSVGIGQISSEVPQNLSASRPQDRQFILSSKKLLLSDSGFYLCAWSYETSVYNEQFFGPGTRLTVL.

The J gene is TRBJ2-1, the V gene TRBV12-5; D unresolved. Looked up from germline, CDR1 is LGHNT and CDR2 is FRNRAP. CDR3 length: 16 residues. V lost 2 bases, J lost 5 bases, and 16 bases lay in between. The CDR3 DNA follows: TGTGCTAGTGGTTTGTTGACTGCGACTCCGCACAATGAGCAGTTCTTC. Encoded protein: CASGLLTATPHNEQFF.

The gene calls are TRBV11-2 and TRBJ2-4; D is uncertain. The CDR3 runs to 14 residues. Germline V gene lookup returns CDR1 SGHAT and CDR2 FQNNGV. Trimming left V 1 base short and J 5 bases short, with 9 bases between. The CDR3 here is CASSLVGYQNIQYF. The CDR3 nucleotides read TGTGCCAGCAGCTTAGTGGGCTACCAAAACATTCAGTACTTC.

V is TRBV11-2 and J is TRBJ2-7; TRBD1 agrees at 8 bases. V shed 4 bases, J shed 1 base, and the junction held 6 bases outside the gene matches. The CDR3 has 15 residues. The germline V gene encodes CDR1 SGHAT and CDR2 FQNNGV. The CDR3 DNA is TGTGCCAGCAGCTCGTACAGGGGGATGTCCTACGAGCAGTACTTC. This encodes CASSSYRGMSYEQYF.

V is TRBV3-1 (or the pseudogene TRBV3-2) and J is TRBJ1-2; D uncertain. V was pared by 2 bases and J by 4 bases, with 5 bases between. The CDR3 length is 12 residues. Germline V CDR1 and CDR2: LGHDT, YNNKEL (reference sequence). The CDR3 protein is CASSQRGYGYTF. The CDR3 DNA reads TGTGCCAGCAGCCAACGGGGCTATGGCTACACCTTC.

This clone was seen just once. The J gene is TRBJ2-5, the V gene TRBV5-1; D gene ambiguous. The CDR3 contains 16 residues. CDR1 and CDR2 from the germline V gene are SGHRS and YFSETQ. V was shortened by 3 bases and J by 0 bases, with 15 bases between the two germline ends. The CDR3 reads CASSSGIGMYQETQYF. Written as DNA, the CDR3 is TGCGCCAGCAGCTCCGGCATAGGGATGTACCAAGAGACCCAGTACTTC.

The J gene is TRBJ2-5, the V gene TRBV5-1; no clear D. Deletions cut 3 bases from V and 2 bases from J, with 8 bases between. Germline-derived CDR1 and CDR2 are SGHRS and YFSETQ. The CDR3 spans 13 residues. The CDR3 is CASSYTAQETQYF. The CDR3 DNA reads as TGCGCCAGCAGCTATACGGCGCAAGAGACCCAGTACTTC.

J is TRBJ1-1 and V is TRBV5-6; D call uncertain. CDR1 is SGHDT, CDR2 YYEEEE, per germline. V was trimmed by 0 bases and J by 6 bases, leaving 15 bases between them. The length of the CDR3 is 15 residues. CDR3 nucleotides: TGTGCCAGCAGCTTGGTGGAGGGAGGGAGGTCTGAAGCTTTCTTT. It translates to CASSLVEGGRSEAFF.

The chain uses TRBV20-1 and TRBJ2-7; possible D gene TRBD2, 6 bases. Germline CDR1 DFQATT, CDR2 SNEGSKA (reference sequence). With 6 bases removed from V and 6 bases from J, the gap between germline ends came to 12 bases. The CDR3 covers 11 residues. The CDR3, as DNA: TGCAGTGCGTACGGGACTTCCGAGCAGTACTTC. Translated, it gives CSAYGTSEQYF.

This chain links TRBV7-9 with TRBJ1-2; D call uncertain. Germline V CDR1 and CDR2: SEHNR, FQNEAQ (reference sequence). V dropped 5 bases and J dropped 3 bases, with 7 bases sitting between them. The CDR3 loop spans 12 amino acids. The CDR3 DNA reads as TGTGCCAGCAGCACCTTGGACTATGGCTACACCTTC. It specifies CASSTLDYGYTF.

Note on this clone: The junction and the germline gene differ at one end; a read error may be behind it. The V and J genes are TRBV2 and TRBJ2-4; TRBD1 matches at 8 bases. This CDR3 is built from 14 residues. From germline, CDR1 is SNHLY and CDR2 FYNNEI. The CDR3 spells CASREGRGQVIQYF. For the CDR3, the DNA is TGTGCCAGCAGGGAAGGCAGGGGGCAGGTCATTCAGTACTTC.

The sample holds a few counts of this clone. The rearrangement uses TRBV24-1 and TRBJ2-3; D is perhaps TRBD1 or TRBD2 (5 bases each). Looked up from germline, CDR1 is KGHDR and CDR2 is SFDVKD. The CDR3 runs 16 residues. V lost 1 base, J lost 5 bases, and 15 bases lay in between. The CDR3 region is CATSDLYRGAGDTQYF. CDR3 bases: TGTGCCACCAGTGATTTATATAGGGGAGCAGGAGATACGCAGTATTTT.

V and J are TRBV27 and TRBJ1-5; D is unclear. This CDR3 contains 16 residues. The germline V gene encodes CDR1 MNHEY and CDR2 SMNVEV (reference sequence). V lost 6 bases and J lost 5, with 20 bases in between. This CDR3 is CASSPSWGGVDQPQHF. The CDR3 bases are TGTGCCAGCAGCCCCTCTTGGGGAGGCGTCGATCAGCCCCAGCATTTT.

Only a few counts were recorded for this clone. The chain links TRBV10-3 to TRBJ1-4; tentatively, D is TRBD1 (6 bases). The V end lost 4 bases, the J end lost 0 bases, and 12 bases lay between the germline ends. Germline V gene sequence: CDR1 ENHRY, CDR2 SYGVKD. The CDR3 consists of 16 residues. The CDR3 is CAISGGTSATNEKLFF. CDR3 DNA sequence: TGTGCCATCAGTGGAGGGACAAGTGCAACTAATGAAAAACTGTTTTTT.

This clone was seen just once. V is TRBV20-1 and J is TRBJ1-2, with D tentatively TRBD1 (5 bases). Germline CDR1 reads DFQATT; CDR2 reads SNEGSKA (reference sequence). The CDR3 length is 11 residues. Between the trimmed V and J ends, which lost 7 bases and 7 bases, there was a span of 13 bases. CDR3 in amino acids: CSGGGVSGYTF. In DNA, the CDR3 is TGCAGTGGCGGGGGGGTTTCTGGCTACACCTTC.

V gene TRBV30 combines with J gene TRBJ1-5; a possible D gene is TRBD1 (6 bases). Trimming took 0 bases from V and 4 from J, leaving 13 bases between them. Per the germline V gene, CDR1 is GTSNPN and CDR2 is SVGIG (reference sequence). CDR3 length equals 15 residues. CDR3: CAWSVGSGENQPQHF. CDR3 DNA sequence: TGTGCCTGGAGTGTAGGGTCAGGGGAGAATCAGCCCCAGCATTTT.

V gene TRBV6-4 combines with J gene TRBJ1-2, with 7 positions matching TRBD1. V dropped 3 bases and J dropped 8; count of bases not matched to a gene: 9. There are 14 residues in the CDR3. The germline V gene has CDR1 MRHNA and CDR2 SNTAGT. The CDR3 spells CASSESTGSGGYTF. For the CDR3, the DNA is TGTGCCAGCAGTGAGTCGACAGGGTCGGGCGGCTACACCTTC.

This clone was detected only a few times. CDR3 sequence: CATTTRQGARGNTEAFF. The CDR3 nucleotides read TGTGCCACCACCACACGACAGGGGGCGAGGGGGAACACTGAAGCTTTCTTT. V is TRBV15 and J is TRBJ1-1, with TRBD1 matching 10 bases. This CDR3 contains 17 residues. J was trimmed by 1 base and V by 7 bases; bases with no gene match: 12. Per the germline V gene, CDR1 is LNHNV and CDR2 is YYDKDF (reference sequence).

The chain carries TRBV11-1 and TRBJ2-7, with D tentatively TRBD2 (6 bases). The germline CDR1 and CDR2 sequences are SGHAT and FQDESV (reference sequence). V shed 5 bases and J shed 1 base, with 15 bases lying between them. The CDR3 is 15 residues long. The CDR3 loop is CASSKETSRSYEQYF. CDR3 in DNA: TGTGCCAGCAGCAAGGAAACTAGCAGGTCCTACGAGCAGTACTTC. Full variable domain (missing parts from reference TRBV11-1 and TRBJ2-7): EAEVAQSPRYKITEKSQAVAFWCDPISGHATLYWYRQILGQGPELLVQFQDESVVDDSQLPKDRFSAERLKGVDSTLKIQPAELGDSAMYLCASSKETSRSYEQYFGPGTRLTVT.